The 13 T cell receptor gamma chains listed next were all sequenced from one sample in a study of γδ T cells in repeated Plasmodium falciparum infection. TCRdb re-called the multiplex PCR reads with CATT. In the table there are around 27,000 gamma-chain clones, 1.4% of which are singletons. Bulk repertoires came from Vgamma9/Vdelta2+ or Vdelta2-negative gammadelta T cells flow-sorted from PBMC. Sequenced input: gamma-delta T cells from blood. These receptors all come from a pool of human donors (malaria-infected and uninfected, not separated).

This clone occurred many times. The J gene is uncalled and the V gene is TRGV3. The CDR3 covers 11 residues. CDR1 and CDR2 (germline): VTNTFY, YDVSTARD (reference sequence). The CDR3 region has the DNA TGTGCCACCTGGGACAAGGGCCTCCAACTCTTT. Translated, it gives CATWDKGLQLF.

As regards this clone: The protein given by TCRdb reflects a much larger clone and differs at residue 12 from this DNA's translation, likely from a read error; the protein shown is the DNA's translation. The V call is TRGV9, the J call TRGJ1 or TRGJ2. As TCRdb names no J gene, one was assigned here on the basis of a DNA match to germline. The CDR3 runs to 16 residues. Germline CDR1 is GITISATS and CDR2 is ISYDGTV (reference sequence). The CDR3 nucleotides are TGTGCCTTGTGGGAGGTCATCGGGGGAGCTTATCATAAGAAACTCTTT. Its translation is CALWEVIGGAYHKKLF.

This clone was seen ten or more times. The protein TCRdb lists belongs to a much larger clone and differs from this DNA's translation at residue 4, which points to a read error; the protein shown is made from the DNA. The chain uses TRGV3 and TRGJ1 or TRGJ2. The CDR3 covers 13 residues. Germline values: CDR1 VTNTFY, CDR2 YDVSTARD (reference sequence). CDR3 sequence: CATRDRPRDKKLF. The DNA for the CDR3 is TGTGCCACCAGGGACAGGCCCCGTGATAAGAAACTCTTT.

Comments on this clone: This is likely an artifact of a read error, given a far larger clone one base away. The V gene was identified as TRGV9, while no J gene was called. The CDR3 is 14 residues long. CDR1 is GITISATS and CDR2 is ISYDGTV in the germline V gene (reference sequence). CDR3 sequence reads: CALWEVWIYYKKLF. DNA for the CDR3: TGTGCCTTGTGGGAGGTGTGGATTTATTATAAGAAGCTCTTT.

A note on this clone: TCRdb records a much larger clone's protein for this DNA, with a difference at residue 7 that likely arises from a read error; the protein given is the translation of the DNA. The rearrangement links TRGV9 to TRGJP. The J gene comes from matching the DNA to germline here; TCRdb lacks it. The ends lost 3 bases at V and 3 bases at J; junction bases unmatched: 5. CDR3 size: 17 residues. Germline CDR1 GITISATS, CDR2 ISYDGTV (reference sequence). The CDR3 coding sequence is TGTGCCTTGTGGGAGCCTATGCAAGAGTTGGGCAAAAAAATCAAGGTATTT. Its protein is CALWEPMQELGKKIKVF.

This clone was counted at least ten times. TCRdb shows a much larger clone's protein in place of this DNA's translation, and the two differ at residue 5, likely through a read error; the protein shown is translated from the DNA. This chain connects TRGV3 to TRGJ1 or TRGJ2. The J gene, not given by TCRdb, was assigned here from a germline match of the nucleotide sequence. The CDR3 is 12 residues long. Germline values: CDR1 VTNTFY, CDR2 YDVSTARD (reference sequence). The CDR3 bases are TGTGCCACCTGGGGCAGGCACTATAAGAAACTCTTT. Translating gives CATWGRHYKKLF.

This clone came up many times. This may come from a read error, since a much larger clone is one base off. The chain joins TRGV8 to TRGJP1. TCRdb lists no J gene, so it was determined here by aligning the DNA to germline. Germline values: CDR1 VENAVY, CDR2 YDSYNSRV. The CDR3 is 16 amino acids. The CDR3 reads CATWDEAFDTGWFKIF. CDR3 DNA sequence: TGTGCCACTTGGGATGAGGCCTTCGACACTGGTTGGTTCAAGATATTT.

The table lists this clone with a few counts. TCRdb records a much larger clone's protein for this DNA, with a difference at residue 2 that likely arises from a read error; the protein given is the translation of the DNA. The V gene is TRGV2; the J gene was not called. Germline V gene lookup returns CDR1 EGSNGY and CDR2 YDSYNSKV. This CDR3 spans 13 amino acids. The CDR3 coding sequence is TGTACCACCTGGGACGGGACCAGGGGCCAGTTGTTCTTT. Translated: CTTWDGTRGQLFF.

This clone has at least ten counts. This DNA translates differently at residue 6 from the TCRdb protein, which is that of a much larger clone; a read error is likely, and the protein shown is the DNA's own translation. This sequence joins TRGV3 and TRGJ1 or TRGJ2. The CDR3 totals 13 residues. Germline V gene lookup returns CDR1 VTNTFY and CDR2 YDVSTARD (reference sequence). V gave up 3 bases and J gave up 8 bases; unmatched junction bases: 10. CDR3 bases: TGTGCCACCTGGGACCCGCAAAGAGATAAGAAACTCTTT. It translates to CATWDPQRDKKLF.

On this clone itself: It is likely a read error: a sequence one base away is far more abundant. The V gene is TRGV3, but the J gene lacks a call. The CDR3 spans 12 residues. Germline values: CDR1 VTNTFY, CDR2 YDVSTARD (reference sequence). The CDR3 DNA sequence: TGTGCCACCTGGGACAGCTATTATAAGAAGCTCTTT. This encodes CATWDSYYKKLF.

This clone was detected many times. The protein TCRdb gives is from a much larger clone and does not agree with this DNA's translation at residue 4, likely a read error; the protein shown here comes from the DNA. The genes are TRGV9 and TRGJ1 or TRGJ2. TCRdb records no J gene; here it was assigned by comparing the DNA to germline. The germline V gene encodes CDR1 GITISATS and CDR2 ISYDGTV (reference sequence). CDR3 length: 14 residues. Written as DNA, the CDR3 is TGTGCCTTGCGGGAGGTCCAGCCGTATTATAAGAAACTCTTT. Amino acids: CALREVQPYYKKLF.

This clone has only a few counts. This may arise from a read error, as a much more abundant clone is one base away. Different DNA sequences within this sample yield the same CDR3. This sequence joins TRGV3 and TRGJ1 or TRGJ2. The J gene, missing from TCRdb, was assigned here through DNA to germline matching. This CDR3 is built from 14 residues. Germline CDR1 reads VTNTFY; CDR2 reads YDVSTARD (reference sequence). The CDR3, as DNA: TGTGCCACTTGGGACAGGCTGGTGAGATATAAGAAACTCTTT. Its translation: CATWDRLVRYKKLF.

As regards this clone: The protein given by TCRdb reflects a much larger clone and differs at residue 10 from this DNA's translation, likely from a read error; the protein shown is the DNA's translation. No J gene was called, and the V gene is TRGV8. Germline V gives CDR1 VENAVY, CDR2 YDSYNSRV. This CDR3 comprises 12 residues. In DNA form, the CDR3 reads TGTGCCACCTGGGATAGCGGATATAAGAGACTCTTT. It specifies CATWDSGYKRLF.